This T cell receptor (beta chain) appears in the sequencing data of a study of T-cell reconstitution after alpha-beta-depleted transplantation in children. Findings and limits, study-wide: Several patients had high TCRbeta diversity at day 60; it came from surviving recipient T cells and thymic progenitors. At one year after transplant, newly produced T cells mostly accounted for T-cell counts and diversity.

Preparation of the TCRbeta library was carried out with unique molecular identifiers. From the PCR reads, TCRdb called clonotypes with MiXCR, one entry per CDR3 protein. The repertoire consists of about 290,000 distinct CDR3 sequences, with about 7.3% occurring once and the leading ten covering around 9.8%. Trimming cost V 4 bases and J 1 base; bases outside gene matches: 3. CDR3 length: 14 residues. This clonotype was seen at least ten times. The antigen is undetermined. The sample consisted of peripheral blood, taken 360 days after TCRalphabeta/CD19-depleted stem cell transplant. The sequence was obtained from a female patient aged 2-9 years who had a stem cell transplant for Fanconi anemia, so the T cells may come from the graft donor. This chain joins TRBV12-3 or TRBV12-4 and TRBJ2-5, with TRBD1 matching over 7 bases. The CDR3: CASSSWTGQETQYF. DNA for the CDR3: TGTGCCAGCAGTTCTTGGACAGGCCAAGAGACCCAGTACTTC.